These 21 T cell receptor beta chains came from one sample sequenced in a study of T cells in Graves' hyperthyroidism and ophthalmopathy (dated by TCRdb to about 2019). Library generation was performed with multiplex PCR. For sequencing, an Illumina HiSeq 2000 was employed. The TCR beta CDR3 regions were amplified from RNA transcripts. A first-round RT-PCR of the TCR CDR3 used the HTBI primer set with the Qiagen OneStep RT-PCR kit. The public reads were run again by TCRdb, first through fastp at Q25 and then through MiXCR, and only productive beta chains were kept. One record per CDR3 amino acid sequence lists the most common genes and DNA. The sample table records about 370,000 distinct CDR3 sequences; around 15% of these occur just once. Clones ranked in the top ten supply roughly a fifth of the sample. Sequencing was done on a sample of blood. Source of these receptors: a woman aged 55-75 years with Graves' ophthalmopathy.

In its sample, this clonotype was seen a few times. The rearrangement uses TRBV28 and TRBJ1-2, with 9 bases identical to TRBD1. Germline V gene data show CDR1 as MDHEN and CDR2 as SYDVKM. This CDR3 comprises 14 residues. The V segment lost 7 bases and the J segment 4 bases; nucleotides outside the gene matches: 7. CDR3 nucleotide sequence: TGTGCCAGCAACTGGGACAGGGTAACCTATGGCTACACCTTC. Translated, it gives CASNWDRVTYGYTF.

This rearrangement joins TRBV12-3 or TRBV12-4 to TRBJ2-5, with TRBD2 matching 11 bases. This CDR3 is 20 amino acids long. The J segment lost 2 bases and the V segment lost 2 bases, leaving 16 bases of the junction unmatched. CDR3 bases: TGTGCCAGCAGTTTAAAGCGTATAGGGACTAGCGGTAGAAATCAAGAGACCCAGTACTTC. The encoded protein is CASSLKRIGTSGRNQETQYF.

In its sample, this clonotype was seen a few times. The V gene is TRBV19, the J gene TRBJ1-2; D perhaps matches TRBD1 (6 bases). Germline loops: CDR1 LNHDA, CDR2 SQIVND (reference sequence). There are 13 residues in the CDR3. V was clipped by 10 bases and J by 3 bases, with 15 bases between them. This chain's CDR3 is CATWGHPYYGYTF. The CDR3 coding sequence is TGTGCCACCTGGGGGCATCCCTACTATGGCTACACCTTC. The complete variable domain, with remaining parts taken from reference TRBV19 and TRBJ1-2, reads DGGITQSPKYLFRKEGQNVTLSCEQNLNHDAMYWYRQDPGQGLRLIYYSQIVNDFQKGDIAEGYSVSREKKESFPLTVTSAQKNPTAFYLCATWGHPYYGYTFGSGTRLTVV.

This clonotype came up many times. The chain recombines TRBV30 with TRBJ2-7; D is undetermined. Trimming left V 3 bases short and J 2 bases short, with 8 bases between. Germline V gene lookup returns CDR1 GTSNPN and CDR2 SVGIG (reference sequence). The CDR3 totals 12 residues. The CDR3 DNA is TGTGCCTGGAGCGACAACCCCTACGAGCAGTACTTC. This encodes CAWSDNPYEQYF.

This clonotype was seen a few times. The chain combines TRBV7-3 with TRBJ1-5; 10 bases are a match to TRBD1. The CDR3 totals 15 residues. The J segment lost 6 bases and the V segment lost 3 bases, leaving 5 bases of the junction unmatched. Germline V lookup: CDR1 SGHTA, CDR2 FQGTGA. CDR3 amino acids: CASSLDRGASQPQHF. The CDR3 coding sequence is TGTGCCAGCAGCTTGGACAGGGGGGCAAGTCAGCCCCAGCATTTT.

The V and J genes are TRBV19 and TRBJ2-2, with D possibly matching TRBD2 (5 bases). V dropped 1 base and J dropped 6 bases, with 15 bases sitting between them. CDR3 size: 16 residues. Germline V gives CDR1 LNHDA, CDR2 SQIVND (reference sequence). The CDR3: CASSIGFSGSAGELFF. The DNA of the CDR3 is TGTGCCAGTAGTATAGGGTTTTCGGGGTCGGCCGGGGAGCTGTTTTTT.

Many counts were recorded for this clonotype. The rearrangement uses TRBV11-2 and TRBJ2-3; a weak D match, TRBD2 (6 bases). The V gene's germline CDR1 is SGHAT and CDR2 FQNNGV. This CDR3 contains 15 residues. Trimming removed 5 bases from V and 6 bases from J, with 18 bases in between. CDR3 DNA: TGTGCCAGCAGCAAACGGACTACCCAAGGGGATACGCAGTATTTT. This sequence encodes CASSKRTTQGDTQYF.

A few counts support this clonotype. V gene TRBV6-2 or TRBV6-3 combines with J gene TRBJ2-3; D is perhaps TRBD2 (5 bases). V lost 6 bases and J lost 10, with 11 bases in between. CDR3 length equals 11 residues. The V gene's germline CDR1 is MNHEY and CDR2 SVGEGT. Here the CDR3 reads CASRYGSAQYF. CDR3 in DNA: TGTGCCAGCAGATATGGGAGTGCGCAGTATTTT.

This clonotype was recorded many times. The rearrangement links TRBV7-3 to TRBJ2-2; TRBD2 is a possible D gene (7 bases). Deletions cut 5 bases from V and 3 bases from J, with 13 bases between. Germline assignment: CDR1 SGHTA and CDR2 FQGTGA. CDR3 length equals 15 residues. CDR3 sequence: CASSREGGYTGELFF. The CDR3 bases are TGTGCCAGCAGCAGGGAGGGGGGCTACACCGGGGAGCTGTTTTTT.

In this sample, this clonotype turned up many times. The genes are TRBV10-3 and TRBJ2-2; TRBD1 matches at 10 bases. Trimming at V came to 6 bases and at J to 4 bases, leaving 2 bases not matched to a gene. Germline assignment: CDR1 ENHRY and CDR2 SYGVKD. This CDR3 region has 14 residues. The CDR3 reads CAISRTGGTGELFF. The CDR3 region has the DNA TGTGCCATCAGCCGGACAGGGGGCACCGGGGAGCTGTTTTTT.

In its sample, this clonotype was seen a few times. The chain couples TRBV20-1 to TRBJ2-2, with TRBD1 matching over 7 bases. This CDR3 comprises 13 residues. The junction had 5 bases not matched to a gene; V was cut back by 3 bases and J by 7 bases. Germline CDR1 is DFQATT and CDR2 is SNEGSKA (reference sequence). The CDR3 region has the DNA TGCAGTGCTAGGCAACAGGGGAGCGGGGAGCTGTTTTTT. Amino acid sequence: CSARQQGSGELFF.

J is TRBJ1-2 and V is TRBV20-1, with D possibly TRBD1 on 6 matching bases. The CDR3 consists of 15 residues. Deletions cut 5 bases from V and 0 bases from J, with 16 bases between. Germline assignment: CDR1 DFQATT and CDR2 SNEGSKA (reference sequence). The CDR3 DNA sequence: TGCAGTGCTCAGTCGGCGAGGGGGGCTAACTATGGCTACACCTTC. This translates into CSAQSARGANYGYTF.

This chain connects TRBV4-1 to TRBJ2-2; 10 bases agree with TRBD2. V lost 7 bases and J lost 0; bases outside the gene matches: 8. Germline V gene sequence: CDR1 MGHRA, CDR2 YSYEKL. The CDR3 consists of 17 residues. CDR3 loop: CASNRLAGLTNTGELFF. The CDR3, as DNA: TGCGCCAGCAACCGACTAGCGGGCCTCACGAACACCGGGGAGCTGTTTTTT.

There are many counts of this clonotype. V is TRBV20-1 and J is TRBJ2-7, with a weak D call TRBD1 (5 bases). Trimming took 1 base from V and 6 from J, leaving 13 bases between them. This CDR3 is 13 amino acids long. Germline values: CDR1 DFQATT, CDR2 SNEGSKA (reference sequence). The CDR3 nucleotides are TGCAGTGCTAGAGGACAGTCTAGTTTCGAGCAGTACTTC. It is translated as CSARGQSSFEQYF.

The chain employs TRBV9 and TRBJ1-3; 7 nucleotides match TRBD1. V trimming: 3 bases; J trimming: 8 bases; junction bases outside the gene matches: 8. CDR1 SGDLS and CDR2 YYNGEE come from the germline V gene. CDR3 length: 14 amino acids. For the CDR3, the DNA is TGTGCCAGCAGCGCCCAGACAGGGCCAGACACCATATATTTT. Translating it yields CASSAQTGPDTIYF. The full variable domain, completed using reference TRBV9 and TRBJ1-3, is DSGVTQTPKHLITATGQRVTLRCSPRSGDLSVYWYQQSLDQGLQFLIQYYNGEERAKGNILERFSAQQFPDLHSELNLSSLELGDSALYFCASSAQTGPDTIYFGEGSWLTVV.

This clonotype appeared many times. This chain uses TRBV14 with TRBJ2-1; perhaps TRBD2 as D (6 bases). Germline V lookup: CDR1 SGHDN, CDR2 FVKESK. The CDR3 runs 16 residues. V was cut by 1 base and J by 2 bases, with 12 bases left in between. The CDR3, as DNA: TGTGCCAGCAGCCAAGGCTCGGGAGTGACCTACAATGAGCAGTTCTTC. It is translated as CASSQGSGVTYNEQFF.

There are many counts of this clonotype. This chain uses TRBV7-9 with TRBJ2-1; TRBD2 aligns across 11 bases. V was clipped by 7 bases and J by 1 base; unmatched bases: 18. The CDR3 runs to 20 residues. In germline, CDR1 is SEHNR, CDR2 FQNEAQ (reference sequence). This CDR3 is CASTPPAVAGGPTSYNEQFF. The DNA of the CDR3 is TGTGCCAGCACCCCCCCCGCGGTAGCGGGAGGGCCGACTTCCTACAATGAGCAGTTCTTC.

The rearrangement links TRBV28 to TRBJ2-1; D not resolved. The germline CDR1 and CDR2 sequences are MDHEN and SYDVKM. The V gene lost 6 bases and the J gene lost 4 bases, with 7 bases spanning the gap. This CDR3 spans 12 amino acids. In nucleotides, the CDR3 is TGTGCCAGCAGGACCCAATACAATGAGCAGTTCTTC. It specifies CASRTQYNEQFF.

This clonotype occurred many times. The chain combines TRBV2 with TRBJ2-2; D gene ambiguous. CDR1 SNHLY and CDR2 FYNNEI come from the germline V gene. The V gene lost 3 bases and the J gene lost 3 bases, with 8 bases spanning the gap. The CDR3 covers 14 residues. CDR3 amino acids: CASSEEQHTGELFF. The CDR3 DNA follows: TGTGCCAGCAGTGAGGAGCAGCACACCGGGGAGCTGTTTTTT.

This clonotype was counted a few times. This chain uses TRBV10-3 with TRBJ2-5; D gene uncertain. CDR3 length: 15 amino acids. V shed 6 bases and J shed 1 base, with 15 bases lying between them. Germline CDR1 is ENHRY and CDR2 is SYGVKD. This CDR3 reads CAISALGGSQETQYF. The DNA of the CDR3 is TGTGCCATCAGCGCACTCGGTGGCAGCCAAGAGACCCAGTACTTC.

This clonotype was recorded many times. The chain joins TRBV10-2 to TRBJ2-1, with 9 bases aligning to TRBD2. V was clipped by 4 bases and J by 7 bases; unmatched bases: 11. The CDR3 totals 16 residues. The germline V gene encodes CDR1 WSHSY and CDR2 SAAADI. CDR3 sequence: CASSALRRGLANEQFF. The CDR3 coding sequence is TGCGCCAGCAGTGCACTGCGACGGGGACTAGCAAATGAGCAGTTCTTC.